These 15 T cell receptor beta chains were all obtained from the same sample, sequenced in a study of blood T cell repertoires in COVID-19. Sequencing used immunoSEQ multiplex PCR; TCRdb keeps in-frame clones, though not all of them. Of around 470,000 clones listed, roughly 88% are singletons. The sequenced sample was PBMCs or T cells enriched from blood (not recorded which). These TCRs come from a man between 18 and 29 years old who had recovered from COVID-19.

The chain carries TRBV28 and TRBJ1-6; no definite D call. There are 13 residues in the CDR3. Trimming left V 1 base short and J 10 bases short, with 8 bases between. Germline assignment: CDR1 MDHEN and CDR2 SYDVKM. The CDR3 nucleotides are TGTGCCAGCAGTTTATCCATGGCCTCACCCCTCCACTTT. Amino acid sequence: CASSLSMASPLHF.

The rearrangement joins TRBV9 to TRBJ1-4; 9 positions match TRBD1. This CDR3 has 15 amino acids. Looked up from germline, CDR1 is SGDLS and CDR2 is YYNGEE. Unmatched junction bases numbered 8, after V lost 3 bases and J lost 8 bases. CDR3 nucleotides: TGTGCCAGCAGCGAAACCGGGACAGGGCCGGAAAAACTGTTTTTT. It is translated as CASSETGTGPEKLFF.

This clone has only one observation. The chain uses TRBV6-5 and TRBJ2-1, with a possible D match to TRBD2 (6 bases). V lost 10 bases, J lost 4 bases, and 11 bases lay in between. This CDR3 has 12 residues. Germline V gene data show CDR1 as MNHEY and CDR2 as SVGAGI. The CDR3 sequence is CATAGPYNEQFF. The CDR3, as DNA: TGTGCCACGGCGGGGCCGTACAATGAGCAGTTCTTC.

The rearrangement links TRBV7-9 to TRBJ2-3; 12 bases fit TRBD2. The CDR3 loop spans 14 amino acids. Germline-derived CDR1 and CDR2 are SEHNR and FQNEAQ (reference sequence). Unmatched junction bases numbered 3, after V lost 5 bases and J lost 6 bases. The CDR3 loop reads CASSQTSGGDTQYF. As DNA, the CDR3 is TGTGCCAGCAGCCAAACTAGCGGGGGGGATACGCAGTATTTT. The full variable domain, in which reference TRBV7-9 and TRBJ2-3 provide the parts outside the CDR3, is DTGVSQNPRHKITKRGQNVTFRCDPISEHNRLYWYRQTLGQGPEFLTYFQNEAQLEKSRLLSDRFSAERPKGSFSTLEIQRTEQGDSAMYLCASSQTSGGDTQYFGPGTRLTVL.

The chain is built from TRBV6-5 and TRBJ2-7; possibly TRBD2 for D (5 bases). The germline CDR1 and CDR2 sequences are MNHEY and SVGAGI. The length of the CDR3 is 14 residues. Between the trimmed V and J ends, which lost 6 bases and 2 bases, there was a span of 14 bases. CDR3 nucleotide sequence: TGTGCCAGCAGCGCCACTCGGGGAACCTACGAGCAGTACTTC. Residues: CASSATRGTYEQYF.

This chain connects TRBV27 to TRBJ2-1; 7 bases match TRBD2. Germline CDR1 is MNHEY and CDR2 is SMNVEV (reference sequence). The CDR3 consists of 15 residues. With V trimmed by 3 bases and J by 3 bases, 5 bases remained unmatched. CDR3 nucleotides: TGTGCCAGCAGTTTGGGGCCTAGCGGCTACAATGAGCAGTTCTTC. Encoded protein: CASSLGPSGYNEQFF.

The chain links TRBV3-1 (or the pseudogene TRBV3-2) to TRBJ1-6; D is possibly TRBD1 (5 bases). CDR1 and CDR2 from the germline V gene are LGHDT and YNNKEL (reference sequence). The CDR3 has 14 residues. V was pared by 0 bases and J by 9 bases, with 9 bases between. CDR3 sequence: CASSQDHRFSPLHF. The CDR3 DNA follows: TGTGCCAGCAGCCAAGATCACAGGTTTTCACCCCTCCACTTT.

The J gene is TRBJ2-5, the V gene TRBV6-5; tentatively, D is TRBD2 (5 bases). This CDR3 has 12 amino acids. V lost 8 bases and J 2 bases, leaving 9 bases between the germline ends. Per germline, CDR1 MNHEY and CDR2 SVGAGI. The CDR3 nucleotides are TGTGCCAGCGAGGGCAGGCAAGAGACCCAGTACTTC. It encodes CASEGRQETQYF.

This clone was picked up one time. V usage is TRBV3-1 (or the pseudogene TRBV3-2) and J usage is TRBJ1-2, with D possibly matching TRBD1 (5 bases). The length of the CDR3 is 15 residues. Trimming left V 4 bases short and J 8 bases short, with 20 bases between. Germline CDR1 LGHDT, CDR2 YNNKEL (reference sequence). Written as DNA, the CDR3 is TGTGCCAGCAGCCTCCTTGGAAGGACAAACGGAGGCTACACCTTC. Translated: CASSLLGRTNGGYTF.

The chain uses TRBV4-1 and TRBJ1-3; D is ambiguous. Germline V CDR1 and CDR2: MGHRA, YSYEKL. The CDR3 is made up of 15 amino acids. V was cut by 0 bases and J by 0 bases, with 6 bases left in between. CDR3 region: CASSQEAVSGNTIYF. CDR3 coding DNA: TGCGCCAGCAGCCAAGAGGCAGTCTCTGGAAACACCATATATTTT.

Here the CDR3 DNA reads TGTGCCAGCAGCTTAACGGGCACCAAGAACACTGAAGCTTTCTTT. Amino acid sequence: CASSLTGTKNTEAFF. The chain recombines TRBV7-3 with TRBJ1-1; D unclear. Germline V gene data show CDR1 as SGHTA and CDR2 as FQGTGA. V shed 0 bases and J shed 1 base, with 9 bases lying between them. The CDR3 totals 15 residues.

The chain carries TRBV4-2 and TRBJ1-2, with 8 positions matching TRBD1. V lost 3 bases and J lost 6; bases outside the gene matches: 6. Germline CDR1 reads LGHNA; CDR2 reads YNFKEQ. The CDR3 length is 14 residues. DNA of the CDR3: TGTGCCAGCAGCCATGGGGACAGGATGAATGGCTACACCTTC. It encodes CASSHGDRMNGYTF.

This chain connects TRBV25-1 to TRBJ2-1; D is undetermined. The CDR3 is 13 residues long. Germline V gene lookup returns CDR1 MGHDK and CDR2 SYGVNS. V lost 2 bases to trimming and J lost 4 bases, with 6 bases between them. The CDR3 is CASSERRYNEQFF. The DNA for the CDR3 is TGTGCCAGCAGTGAACGCAGATACAATGAGCAGTTCTTC.

CDR3 sequence (DNA): TGTGCCAGCAGCCCCCAGGCAGTCGTCTATGGCTACACCTTC. Its translation: CASSPQAVVYGYTF. V gene TRBV3-1 (or the pseudogene TRBV3-2) combines with J gene TRBJ1-2; D uncertain. The CDR3 length is 14 residues. The V gene's germline CDR1 is LGHDT and CDR2 YNNKEL (reference sequence). V was pared by 4 bases and J by 4 bases, with 13 bases between.

The chain recombines TRBV5-1 with TRBJ1-1, with unresolved D. Trimming cost V 3 bases and J 1 base, with 10 bases left between them. This CDR3 spans 14 amino acids. Germline CDR1 reads SGHRS; CDR2 reads YFSETQ. The CDR3 region is CASSSSGGNTEAFF. Written as DNA, the CDR3 is TGCGCCAGCAGCTCCTCTGGAGGGAACACTGAAGCTTTCTTT. Combining the CDR3 with reference TRBV5-1 and TRBJ1-1 gives the whole variable domain KAGVTQTPRYLIKTRGQQVTLSCSPISGHRSVSWYQQTPGQGLQFLFEYFSETQRNKGNFPGRFSGRQFSNSRSEMNVSTLELGDSALYLCASSSSGGNTEAFFGQGTRLTVV.